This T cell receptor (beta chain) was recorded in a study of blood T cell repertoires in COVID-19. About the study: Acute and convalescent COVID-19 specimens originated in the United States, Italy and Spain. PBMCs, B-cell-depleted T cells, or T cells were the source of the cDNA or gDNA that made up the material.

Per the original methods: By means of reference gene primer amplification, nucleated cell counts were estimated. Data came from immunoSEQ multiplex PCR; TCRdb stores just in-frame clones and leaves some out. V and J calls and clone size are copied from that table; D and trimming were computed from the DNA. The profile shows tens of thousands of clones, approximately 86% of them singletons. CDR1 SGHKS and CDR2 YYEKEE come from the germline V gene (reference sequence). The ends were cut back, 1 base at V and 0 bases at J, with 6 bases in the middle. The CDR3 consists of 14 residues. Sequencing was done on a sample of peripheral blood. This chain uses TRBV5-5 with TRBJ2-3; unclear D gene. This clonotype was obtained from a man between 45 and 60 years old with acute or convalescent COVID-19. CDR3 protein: CASSLWRSTDTQYF. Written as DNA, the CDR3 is TGTGCCAGCAGCTTGTGGCGGAGCACAGATACGCAGTATTTT.